Following are 12 T cell receptor beta chains from one sample sequenced in a study of blood T cell repertoires in COVID-19 (dated by TCRdb to between 2020 and 2021). Libraries were built with the immunoSEQ multiplex PCR assay. Imported from immuneACCESS, the table was reduced by TCRdb to in-frame sequences with V and J called. These copies leave out some clones; in studies compared against another copy, an unresolved V gene accounts for under half, and the cause of the remainder is not known. The table for this sample lists about 340,000 clones; around nine tenths of them were counted only once. Together, the top ten hold under 8.5% of the sample. The sequenced sample consisted of peripheral blood. Receptors originate from an older woman with COVID-19, enrolled during active disease.

The table lists this clone with a count of one. The chain has TRBV29-1 and TRBJ1-2; TRBD1 matches 8 bases. Germline values: CDR1 SQVTM, CDR2 ANQGSEA. V lost 6 bases and J lost 3; bases outside the gene matches: 12. The CDR3 spans 15 residues. DNA for the CDR3: TGCAGCGTCACAGGGGGGCCGTTCGGGGACTATGGCTACACCTTC. Translation: CSVTGGPFGDYGYTF.

CDR3 residues: CAWRQTNEQFF. In nucleotides, the CDR3 is TGTGCCTGGAGGCAAACTAATGAGCAGTTCTTC. The rearrangement joins TRBV30 to TRBJ2-1; D is undetermined. The CDR3 covers 11 residues. V was pared by 3 bases and J by 7 bases, with 7 bases between. CDR1 is GTSNPN, CDR2 SVGIG, per germline (reference sequence). The complete variable domain, with remaining parts taken from reference TRBV30 and TRBJ2-1, reads SQTIHQWPATLVQPVGSPLSLECTVEGTSNPNLYWYRQAAGRGLQLLFYSVGIGQISSEVPQNLSASRPQDRQFILSSKKLLLSDSGFYLCAWRQTNEQFFGPGTRLTVL.

The chain combines TRBV27 with TRBJ1-2, with a weak D call TRBD1 (5 bases). Trimming left V 7 bases short and J 11 bases short, with 23 bases between. The CDR3 is 14 residues long. Germline V gene data show CDR1 as MNHEY and CDR2 as SMNVEV (reference sequence). The CDR3 loop is CASTPGGYMVGYTF. CDR3 DNA: TGTGCCAGCACCCCGGGGGGATATATGGTGGGGTACACCTTC.

This chain joins TRBV14 and TRBJ1-2; D gene ambiguous. Trimming shortened V by 4 bases and J by 8 bases, and 14 bases separated the two germline ends. From germline, CDR1 is SGHDN and CDR2 FVKESK. This CDR3 is built from 13 residues. CDR3 nucleotide sequence: TGTGCCAGCAGCCCTCCCGGTGTGAAAGGCTACACCTTC. The encoded protein is CASSPPGVKGYTF.

The chain uses TRBV9 and TRBJ1-2, with 8 nucleotides matching TRBD1. Trimming removed 4 bases from V and 5 bases from J; junction bases left unmatched: 10. The V gene's germline CDR1 is SGDLS and CDR2 YYNGEE. The CDR3 spans 15 residues. The CDR3 DNA is TGTGCCAGCAGCAGAGGCCAGGGGGCGATTTATGGCTACACCTTC. Residues: CASSRGQGAIYGYTF.

The V gene is TRBV2, the J gene TRBJ1-2; a possible D gene is TRBD1 (5 bases). CDR1 is SNHLY and CDR2 is FYNNEI in the germline V gene. This CDR3 spans 14 amino acids. Trimming stripped 4 bases from V and 2 bases from J, with 11 bases between. The CDR3, as DNA: TGTGCCAGCAGTGCAGACAGATCCAACTATGGCTACACCTTC. Amino acids: CASSADRSNYGYTF.

The rearrangement joins TRBV12-3 or TRBV12-4 to TRBJ1-1; D not resolved. The CDR3 runs to 12 residues. The germline V and J ends were trimmed by 2 bases and 3 bases, with 4 bases remaining between them. The CDR3 sequence: CASSLTYTEAFF. The CDR3 DNA reads as TGTGCCAGCAGTTTAACATACACTGAAGCTTTCTTT.

The chain carries TRBV2 and TRBJ2-1; 14 positions agree with TRBD2. The V gene end was trimmed by 1 base and the J gene end by 7 bases; junction bases not matched to a gene: 0. This CDR3 has 15 amino acids. Germline V gene lookup returns CDR1 SNHLY and CDR2 FYNNEI. This CDR3 reads CASSEGTSGGNEQFF. The DNA of the CDR3 is TGTGCCAGCAGTGAAGGGACTAGCGGGGGGAATGAGCAGTTCTTC.

This clone occurred once. The rearrangement uses TRBV7-9 and TRBJ1-1; 7 bases fit TRBD1. Germline V gene data show CDR1 as SEHNR and CDR2 as FQNEAQ (reference sequence). With 8 bases clipped from V and 5 bases from J, the junction kept 11 bases outside the gene matches. CDR3 length: 14 amino acids. For the CDR3, the DNA is TGTGCCAGCCATGAGGGGGCGAGTCGTACTGAAGCTTTCTTT. Encoded protein: CASHEGASRTEAFF.

The chain recombines TRBV5-1 with TRBJ1-4, with 9 bases matching TRBD1. This CDR3 contains 18 residues. With 4 bases clipped from V and 3 bases from J, the junction kept 13 bases outside the gene matches. CDR1 and CDR2 from the germline V gene are SGHRS and YFSETQ. In nucleotides, the CDR3 is TGCGCCAGCAGCCCCGACCAACAGGGGGCGCCGGCTAATGAAAAACTGTTTTTT. As protein: CASSPDQQGAPANEKLFF.

The chain links TRBV6-5 to TRBJ1-6, with a tentative D call TRBD1 (6 bases). The CDR3 runs to 15 residues. Trimming cost V 6 bases and J 4 bases, with 13 bases left between them. Germline CDR1 is MNHEY and CDR2 is SVGAGI. CDR3 sequence reads: CASRHRDTYNSPLHF. CDR3 coding DNA: TGTGCCAGCAGACACCGGGACACTTATAATTCACCCCTCCACTTT.

The V call is TRBV11-2, the J call TRBJ1-1, with unresolved D. With 1 base removed from V and 1 base from J, the gap between germline ends came to 7 bases. CDR1 and CDR2 from the germline V gene are SGHAT and FQNNGV. The CDR3 covers 14 residues. DNA for the CDR3: TGTGCCAGCAGCTTAGTCCCCGGGAACACTGAAGCTTTCTTT. Translation gives CASSLVPGNTEAFF.